This TCR beta chain is from a study of T cells in Graves' hyperthyroidism and ophthalmopathy. The CDR3 contains 16 residues. V was clipped by 5 bases and J by 1 base, with 17 bases between them. CDR1 SNHLY and CDR2 FYNNEI come from the germline V gene. Regarding the study as a whole: With a median lead of around 6.7 months before onset, the model predicted ophthalmopathy. A model of 13 V-J pairs discriminated ophthalmopathy from stable hyperthyroidism.

Comment on this clonotype: Its antigen is still unknown.

RNA transcripts provided the source from which TCR beta CDR3 regions were amplified. When the TCR CDR3 underwent first-round RT-PCR, the HTBI primer set was used. Each CDR3 protein gets one entry after TCRdb re-called the multiplex PCR reads with MiXCR. This table has 40,000 to 60,000 distinct CDR3 sequences, approximately 50% appearing once. This clonotype was sampled from a young man with Graves' hyperthyroidism. V usage is TRBV2 and J usage is TRBJ1-1, with D possibly being TRBD1 (5 bases). The specimen sequenced was peripheral blood or thyroid tissue (not recorded which). DNA for the CDR3: TGTGCCAGCAGTCTAGGGGCAGGGAAGAGGAACACTGAAGCTTTCTTT. This sequence encodes CASSLGAGKRNTEAFF.